This TCR beta chain was retrieved from a study of CD8+ T cells in alopecia areata. Findings and limits, study-wide: Clonality was higher in lesional than normal scalp, especially in alopecia totalis/universalis.

CDR1 MNHNY and CDR2 SVGAGI come from the germline V gene (reference sequence). The CDR3 spans 14 residues. The V and J ends lost 5 bases and 2 bases, in that order; junction bases with no gene match: 1. This clone occurred a few times. What it recognizes is unknown. Reverse transcription of extracted RNA yielded cDNA, which provided the sequencing template. The data were produced by immunoSEQ multiplex PCR, yet TCRdb's version contains in-frame clones alone and is incomplete. The table records 160,000 or so clones, less than 80% of them present only once. The specimen was CD8+ T cells sorted from blood, collected at week 0. The sequence came from a human donor with alopecia areata. V is TRBV6-6 and J is TRBJ1-5; 9 bases line up with TRBD1. Written as DNA, the CDR3 is TGTGCCAGCAGTACAGGGGGCCGCAATCAGCCCCAGCATTTT. This encodes CASSTGGRNQPQHF.